This is a list of T cell receptor beta chains from one sample in a study of blood T cell repertoires in COVID-19. The repertoire was sequenced with immunoSEQ multiplex PCR; TCRdb's copy has only in-frame clones and lacks some. The sample lists fewer than 120,000 clones, over 65% seen once, with over 3.5% in the top ten. Material for sequencing was peripheral blood. The receptors were sampled from an elderly woman with acute or convalescent COVID-19. Both conserved end residues are part of each CDR3. D genes are given only for firm matches. Only part of the rows carry a size: once, few, many, or a class if the clone is expanded.

abundance: NA
j_gene: TRBJ1-4
v_gene: TRBV28
d_gene: NA
CDR3nt: TGTGCCAGCAGTTTAGGTGGCGGTCCAACTAATGAAAAACTGTTTTTT
CDR3aa: CASSLGGGPTNEKLFF

abundance: NA
j_gene: TRBJ2-7
v_gene: TRBV9
d_gene: TRBD2
CDR3nt: TGTGCCAGCAGCGAGGGGACTAGCGGGATCTACGAGCAGTACTTC
CDR3aa: CASSEGTSGIYEQYF

abundance: once
j_gene: TRBJ1-6
v_gene: TRBV7-9
d_gene: NA
CDR3nt: TGTGCCAGCAGGCAAACAGCTAATAATTCACCCCTCCACTTT
CDR3aa: CASRQTANNSPLHF

abundance: NA
j_gene: TRBJ2-2
v_gene: TRBV6-5
d_gene: NA
CDR3nt: TGTGCCAGCAGCCTTAACCAAGGGGCCGGGGAGCTGTTTTTT
CDR3aa: CASSLNQGAGELFF

abundance: NA
j_gene: TRBJ1-6
v_gene: TRBV2
d_gene: NA
CDR3nt: TGTGCCAGCAGCGTTGCTAGAGGAAATTCACCCCTCCACTTT
CDR3aa: CASSVARGNSPLHF

abundance: once
j_gene: TRBJ2-2
v_gene: TRBV19
d_gene: TRBD2
CDR3nt: TGTGCCAGTAACCCAACGGGAGGGAGAACCGGGGAGCTGTTTTTT
CDR3aa: CASNPTGGRTGELFF

abundance: NA
j_gene: TRBJ1-1
v_gene: TRBV6-5
d_gene: NA
CDR3nt: TGTGCCAGCAGTTACTTCGGTGAAGCTTTCTTT
CDR3aa: CASSYFGEAFF

abundance: once
j_gene: TRBJ1-2
v_gene: TRBV5-1
d_gene: NA
CDR3nt: TGCGCCAGCAGCTCGAATGGTGGGGCTGGCTACACCTTC
CDR3aa: CASSSNGGAGYTF

abundance: NA
j_gene: TRBJ2-5
v_gene: TRBV5-1
d_gene: NA
CDR3nt: TGCGCCAGCAGCTTCCCTAGCTTACAAGAGACCCAGTACTTC
CDR3aa: CASSFPSLQETQYF

abundance: NA
j_gene: TRBJ1-1
v_gene: TRBV5-6
d_gene: NA
CDR3nt: TGTGCCAGCAGCTTAACAGAGATGAACACTGAAGCTTTCTTT
CDR3aa: CASSLTEMNTEAFF

abundance: NA
j_gene: TRBJ1-5
v_gene: TRBV10-3
d_gene: NA
CDR3nt: TGTGCCATCAGTGAGGGACAGATAGGGCAGCCCCAGCATTTT
CDR3aa: CAISEGQIGQPQHF

abundance: NA
j_gene: TRBJ1-4
v_gene: TRBV4-1
d_gene: NA
CDR3nt: TGCGCCAGCAGCCAAGCCCCGGGGGTTGAAAAACTGTTTTTT
CDR3aa: CASSQAPGVEKLFF

abundance: NA
j_gene: TRBJ2-7
v_gene: TRBV28
d_gene: TRBD1
CDR3nt: TGTGTCAGCAGTCGACAGGGATGGGAGCAGTACTTC
CDR3aa: CVSSRQGWEQYF

abundance: NA
j_gene: TRBJ1-2
v_gene: TRBV19
d_gene: TRBD1
CDR3nt: TGTGCCAGTAGCCAACCCACAGGGGGCCGCGGGGGCTACACCTTC
CDR3aa: CASSQPTGGRGGYTF

abundance: NA
j_gene: TRBJ2-7
v_gene: TRBV15
d_gene: TRBD2
CDR3nt: TGTGCCACCAGCAGAACGAGGACTAGCGGGCAACCCTACGAGCAGTACTTC
CDR3aa: CATSRTRTSGQPYEQYF

abundance: NA
j_gene: TRBJ2-7
v_gene: TRBV5-4
d_gene: TRBD1
CDR3nt: TGTGCCAGCAGCTTGGGGGGGACAGGGGGCTCCTACGAGCAGTACTTC
CDR3aa: CASSLGGTGGSYEQYF

abundance: NA
j_gene: TRBJ2-7
v_gene: TRBV5-1
d_gene: TRBD1
CDR3nt: TGCGCCAGCAGCCCCGGACAGGTGGAGGACGAGCAGTACTTC
CDR3aa: CASSPGQVEDEQYF

abundance: NA
j_gene: TRBJ1-1
v_gene: TRBV5-4
d_gene: NA
CDR3nt: TGTGCCAGCAGCTCGGACAAAAACACTGAAGCTTTCTTT
CDR3aa: CASSSDKNTEAFF

abundance: NA
j_gene: TRBJ2-7
v_gene: TRBV6-5
d_gene: TRBD2
CDR3nt: TGTGCCAGCAGGGGACTAGAAACCTACGAGCAGTACTTC
CDR3aa: CASRGLETYEQYF

abundance: NA
j_gene: TRBJ1-5
v_gene: TRBV10-2
d_gene: TRBD1
CDR3nt: TGCGCCAGCAGAGCGGCAGGGGGCCCGCCCCAGCATTTT
CDR3aa: CASRAAGGPPQHF

abundance: NA
j_gene: TRBJ1-5
v_gene: TRBV21-1
d_gene: NA
CDR3nt: TGTGCCAGCAGCAAAGGCAGTGTTGGTACCGAGGACAGGGAGAGGCATCAGCCCCAGCATTTT
CDR3aa: CASSKGSVGTEDRERHQPQHF

abundance: once
j_gene: TRBJ2-2
v_gene: TRBV19
d_gene: TRBD2
CDR3nt: TGTGCCAGTAGTGGACTAGCGGGCAACACCGGGGAGCTGTTTTTT
CDR3aa: CASSGLAGNTGELFF

abundance: NA
j_gene: TRBJ1-1
v_gene: TRBV5-5
d_gene: NA
CDR3nt: TGTGCCAGCAGCTTGGGGCAGTGGTTCAACACTGAAGCTTTCTTT
CDR3aa: CASSLGQWFNTEAFF

abundance: NA
j_gene: TRBJ1-6
v_gene: TRBV20-1
d_gene: NA
CDR3nt: TGCAGTGCTAGTGCGGGGAATAATTCACCCCTCCACTTT
CDR3aa: CSASAGNNSPLHF

abundance: NA
j_gene: TRBJ2-7
v_gene: TRBV30
d_gene: NA
CDR3nt: TGTGCCTGGAGTGTAGCGGTTTCGGGAGAGCAGTACTTC
CDR3aa: CAWSVAVSGEQYF

abundance: once
j_gene: TRBJ2-3
v_gene: TRBV7-2
d_gene: TRBD2
CDR3nt: TGTGCCAGCAGCTTAATGGCGGGAGCAGATACGCAGTATTTT
CDR3aa: CASSLMAGADTQYF

abundance: NA
j_gene: TRBJ2-3
v_gene: TRBV29-1
d_gene: TRBD2
CDR3nt: TGCAGCGTTGGGACTAGCGGGGGGGCGGATACGCAGTATTTT
CDR3aa: CSVGTSGGADTQYF

abundance: few
j_gene: TRBJ2-5
v_gene: TRBV7-9
d_gene: NA
CDR3nt: TGTGCCAGCAGCTTGGTGGGGGGTAGGGAGACCCAGTACTTC
CDR3aa: CASSLVGGRETQYF

abundance: NA
j_gene: TRBJ2-1
v_gene: TRBV5-1
d_gene: TRBD2
CDR3nt: TGCGCCAGCAGCTTGGCCCGAGCGGGAGTAGCCGATGAGCAGTTCTTC
CDR3aa: CASSLARAGVADEQFF

abundance: few
j_gene: TRBJ1-5
v_gene: TRBV2
d_gene: NA
CDR3nt: TGTGCCAGCAGTGTATCCCGGAATCAGCCCCAGCATTTT
CDR3aa: CASSVSRNQPQHF

abundance: NA
j_gene: TRBJ1-2
v_gene: TRBV28
d_gene: NA
CDR3nt: TGTGCCAGCAATGAACTATTGGGGGCCCTTAACTATGGCTACACCTTC
CDR3aa: CASNELLGALNYGYTF

abundance: NA
j_gene: TRBJ2-7
v_gene: TRBV3-1/TRBV3-2
d_gene: TRBD1
CDR3nt: TGTGCCAGCAGCCAAAACGCGGGACAGGCCTACGAGCAGTACTTC
CDR3aa: CASSQNAGQAYEQYF

abundance: few
j_gene: TRBJ1-2
v_gene: TRBV5-1
d_gene: TRBD1
CDR3nt: TGCGCCAGCAGCGGCCGGACAGGGGGTTATGGCTACACCTTC
CDR3aa: CASSGRTGGYGYTF

abundance: NA
j_gene: TRBJ1-2
v_gene: TRBV7-9
d_gene: TRBD1
CDR3nt: TGTGCCAGCAGCTTCAGGACAGGGAACTATGGCTACACCTTC
CDR3aa: CASSFRTGNYGYTF

abundance: NA
j_gene: TRBJ2-1
v_gene: TRBV9
d_gene: TRBD1
CDR3nt: TGTGCCAGCAGTACAGGGGTTCACGAGAACAATGAGCAGTTCTTC
CDR3aa: CASSTGVHENNEQFF

abundance: NA
j_gene: TRBJ2-3
v_gene: TRBV2
d_gene: TRBD2
CDR3nt: TGTGCCAGCAGTGAAGACGGGGGGGCAACAGATACGCAGTATTTT
CDR3aa: CASSEDGGATDTQYF

abundance: NA
j_gene: TRBJ1-6
v_gene: TRBV6-5
d_gene: NA
CDR3nt: TGTGCCAGCAAGACGGGGAATTCACCCCTCCACTTT
CDR3aa: CASKTGNSPLHF

abundance: NA
j_gene: TRBJ1-4
v_gene: TRBV28
d_gene: TRBD1
CDR3nt: TGTGCCAGCAGTCCGAGGGACAGGCGGGTACTGTTTTTT
CDR3aa: CASSPRDRRVLFF

abundance: NA
j_gene: TRBJ1-1
v_gene: TRBV28
d_gene: NA
CDR3nt: TGTGCCAGCAGCCCCGGAGTAGCTAACACTGAAGCTTTCTTT
CDR3aa: CASSPGVANTEAFF

abundance: NA
j_gene: TRBJ1-4
v_gene: TRBV5-1
d_gene: NA
CDR3nt: TGCGCCAGCAGCACTTCAGGGTCTGGTAATGAAAAACTGTTTTTT
CDR3aa: CASSTSGSGNEKLFF

abundance: NA
j_gene: TRBJ2-1
v_gene: TRBV3-1/TRBV3-2
d_gene: NA
CDR3nt: TGTGCCAGCAGCCTGGTAGGGGGATCCTACAATGAGCAGTTCTTC
CDR3aa: CASSLVGGSYNEQFF

abundance: NA
j_gene: TRBJ1-6
v_gene: TRBV5-4
d_gene: TRBD1
CDR3nt: TGTGCCAGCAGCTTGGTCGACAGGGAAAGTTCACCCCTCCACTTT
CDR3aa: CASSLVDRESSPLHF